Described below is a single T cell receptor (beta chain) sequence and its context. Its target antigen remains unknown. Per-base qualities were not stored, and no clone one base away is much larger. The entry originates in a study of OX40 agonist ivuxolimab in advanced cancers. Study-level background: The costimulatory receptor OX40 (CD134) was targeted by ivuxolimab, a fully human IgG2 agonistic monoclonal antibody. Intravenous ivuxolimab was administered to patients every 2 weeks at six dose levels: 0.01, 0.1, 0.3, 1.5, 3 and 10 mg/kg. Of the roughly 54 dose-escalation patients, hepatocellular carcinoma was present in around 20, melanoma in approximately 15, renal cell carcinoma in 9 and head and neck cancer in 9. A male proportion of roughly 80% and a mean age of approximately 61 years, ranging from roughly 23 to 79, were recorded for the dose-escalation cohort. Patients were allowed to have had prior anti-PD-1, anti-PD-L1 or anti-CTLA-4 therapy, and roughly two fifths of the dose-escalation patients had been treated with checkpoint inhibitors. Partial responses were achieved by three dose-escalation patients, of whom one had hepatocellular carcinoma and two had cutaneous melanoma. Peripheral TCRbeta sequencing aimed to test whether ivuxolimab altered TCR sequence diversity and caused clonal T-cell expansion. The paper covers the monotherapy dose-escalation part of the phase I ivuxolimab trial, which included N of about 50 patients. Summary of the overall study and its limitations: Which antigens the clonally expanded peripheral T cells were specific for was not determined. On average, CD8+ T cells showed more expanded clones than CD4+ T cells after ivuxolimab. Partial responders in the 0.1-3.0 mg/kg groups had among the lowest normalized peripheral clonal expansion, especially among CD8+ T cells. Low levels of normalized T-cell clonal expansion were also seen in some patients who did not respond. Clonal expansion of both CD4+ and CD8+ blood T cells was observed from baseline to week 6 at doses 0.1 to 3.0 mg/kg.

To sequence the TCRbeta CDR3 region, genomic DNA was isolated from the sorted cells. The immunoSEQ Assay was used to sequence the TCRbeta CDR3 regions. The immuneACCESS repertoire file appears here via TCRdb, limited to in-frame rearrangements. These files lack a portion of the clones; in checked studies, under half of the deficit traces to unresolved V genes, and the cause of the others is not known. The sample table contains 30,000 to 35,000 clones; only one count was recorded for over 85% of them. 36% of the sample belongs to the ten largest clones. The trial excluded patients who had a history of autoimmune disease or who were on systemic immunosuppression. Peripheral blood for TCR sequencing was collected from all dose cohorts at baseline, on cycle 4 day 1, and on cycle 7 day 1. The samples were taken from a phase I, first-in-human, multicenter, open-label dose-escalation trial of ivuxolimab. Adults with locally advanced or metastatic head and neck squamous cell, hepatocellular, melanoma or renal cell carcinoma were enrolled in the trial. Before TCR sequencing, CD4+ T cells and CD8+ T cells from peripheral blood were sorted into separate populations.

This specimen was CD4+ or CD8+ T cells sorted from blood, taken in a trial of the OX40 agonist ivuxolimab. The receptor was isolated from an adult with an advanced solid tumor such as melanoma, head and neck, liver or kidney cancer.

The DNA sequence is given as TGTGCCAGCGGCAGGAGCTTGAACACTGAAGCTTTCTTT. This encodes CASGRSLNTEAFF. Recombination joined TRBV19 with TRBJ1-1, with the D gene too uncertain to name. V was cut back by 9 bases and J by 0 bases, leaving a gap of 11 bases between them. CDR1 and CDR2 are drawn from the germline V gene (reference sequence): LNHDA, SQIVND. From the cysteine up to the phenylalanine, the CDR3 has a length of 13 residues. Only CDR3 DNA remains: 39 bases, in frame from the first base.